Each of the 32 T cell receptor beta chains below was sequenced from the same sample in a study of early stage breast cancer tumors (dated by TCRdb to between 2016 and 2019). Receptor libraries were prepared by the immunoSEQ multiplex PCR assay. In TCRdb, the immuneACCESS table is reduced to in-frame sequences with V and J assigned. These tables do not hold every clone; where another copy was compared, an unresolved V gene accounts for under half, and the others remain unexplained. The sample table records about 30,000 clones; about 70% of these occur just once. Approximately 33% of the sample rests with the top ten. The sequencing sample was made of blood. These receptors all stem from a person aged 45-60 years with breast cancer.

The V gene is TRBV9, the J gene TRBJ2-3; TRBD2 agrees at 9 bases. Trimming cost V 4 bases and J 1 base; bases outside gene matches: 7. CDR3 length: 16 residues. Germline V gene sequence: CDR1 SGDLS, CDR2 YYNGEE. CDR3 sequence reads: CASSILAGVGTDTQYF. The CDR3 bases are TGTGCCAGCAGCATCTTAGCGGGAGTAGGCACAGATACGCAGTATTTT.

This clone was observed a few times. V gene TRBV5-1 combines with J gene TRBJ2-1; D perhaps matches TRBD1 (5 bases). V gave up 0 bases and J gave up 4 bases, with 11 bases separating them. The CDR3 is 15 residues long. The germline V gene has CDR1 SGHRS and CDR2 YFSETQ. The CDR3 reads CASSLGTFLYNEQFF. The DNA of the CDR3 is TGCGCCAGCAGCTTGGGGACATTCCTATACAATGAGCAGTTCTTC. The full variable domain, its missing parts supplied by reference TRBV5-1 and TRBJ2-1, is KAGVTQTPRYLIKTRGQQVTLSCSPISGHRSVSWYQQTPGQGLQFLFEYFSETQRNKGNFPGRFSGRQFSNSRSEMNVSTLELGDSALYLCASSLGTFLYNEQFFGPGTRLTVL.

The chain has TRBV19 and TRBJ2-1; TRBD2 agrees at 11 bases. The CDR3 spans 15 residues. CDR1 LNHDA and CDR2 SQIVND come from the germline V gene (reference sequence). With V trimmed by 5 bases and J by 9 bases, 9 bases remained unmatched. The CDR3 is CASSPQLAGAGEQFF. The DNA of the CDR3 is TGTGCCAGTAGTCCCCAACTAGCGGGAGCGGGTGAGCAGTTCTTC.

The V gene is TRBV27, the J gene TRBJ2-2, with D unclear. This CDR3 has 14 residues. The V gene's germline CDR1 is MNHEY and CDR2 SMNVEV (reference sequence). Trimming cost V 7 bases and J 9 bases, with 18 bases left between them. CDR3 sequence (DNA): TGTGCCAGCACTTCCACGCCCTTGGGCCGGGAGCTGTTTTTT. Amino acids: CASTSTPLGRELFF.

The rearrangement uses TRBV27 and TRBJ2-1; D is uncertain. The V gene's germline CDR1 is MNHEY and CDR2 SMNVEV (reference sequence). The CDR3 length is 12 residues. Trimming stripped 6 bases from V and 6 bases from J, with 9 bases between. Written as DNA, the CDR3 is TGTGCCAGCAGCCTTAATTTCAATGAGCAGTTCTTC. It yields the protein CASSLNFNEQFF.

In its sample, this clone was seen once. The chain uses TRBV19 and TRBJ2-5; no clear D gene. Trimming cost V 4 bases and J 5 bases, with 11 bases left between them. The germline gives CDR1 LNHDA, CDR2 SQIVND (reference sequence). This CDR3 is 13 amino acids long. The chain's CDR3 is CASSTLHGETQYF. For the CDR3, the DNA is TGTGCCAGTAGTACGTTGCACGGCGAGACCCAGTACTTC.

The chain carries TRBV2 and TRBJ1-5; D might be TRBD1 (5 bases). CDR1 and CDR2 (germline): SNHLY, FYNNEI. The CDR3 runs 15 residues. V gave up 7 bases and J gave up 2 bases, with 15 bases separating them. This chain's CDR3 is CASKSQGIGNQPQHF. The DNA of the CDR3 is TGTGCCAGCAAATCCCAGGGAATCGGCAATCAGCCCCAGCATTTT.

The V gene is TRBV2, the J gene TRBJ1-2; TRBD1 matches at 7 bases. The CDR3 runs 14 residues. Losses at the gene ends were 7 bases for V and 0 bases for J; bases not matched to a gene: 5. Germline CDR1 SNHLY, CDR2 FYNNEI. CDR3 in amino acids: CASNRDSTNYGYTF. The CDR3 DNA reads TGTGCCAGCAACCGGGACAGTACTAACTATGGCTACACCTTC.

The chain combines TRBV6-6 with TRBJ2-7; D not certain. Germline assignment: CDR1 MNHNY and CDR2 SVGAGI (reference sequence). The CDR3 runs to 13 residues. V lost 2 bases and J 4 bases, leaving 9 bases between the germline ends. CDR3 in amino acids: CASSYPPAYEQYF. CDR3 bases: TGTGCCAGCAGTTACCCCCCTGCTTACGAGCAGTACTTC.

The chain recombines TRBV4-1 with TRBJ2-1, with D possibly being TRBD2 (5 bases). Germline CDR1 reads MGHRA; CDR2 reads YSYEKL. The CDR3 runs to 14 residues. Trimming left V 2 bases short and J 7 bases short, with 12 bases between. The CDR3 protein is CASSQSLGENEQFF. CDR3 coding DNA: TGCGCCAGCAGCCAATCCCTCGGGGAGAATGAGCAGTTCTTC.

This chain uses TRBV5-6 with TRBJ1-1, with D tentatively TRBD1 (5 bases). V was clipped by 2 bases and J by 2 bases, with 7 bases between them. The CDR3 runs to 13 residues. Germline V gene data show CDR1 as SGHDT and CDR2 as YYEEEE. The chain's CDR3 is CASSFRGNTEAFF. The CDR3 DNA sequence: TGTGCCAGCAGCTTCCGGGGCAACACTGAAGCTTTCTTT.

The chain has TRBV19 and TRBJ1-5, with 9 positions matching TRBD1. Germline loops: CDR1 LNHDA, CDR2 SQIVND (reference sequence). This CDR3 region has 18 residues. V gave up 3 bases and J gave up 6 bases; unmatched junction bases: 15. The CDR3 sequence: CASSIFPPQDRGRQPQHF. The CDR3 DNA reads as TGTGCCAGTAGTATTTTTCCCCCCCAGGACAGGGGACGTCAGCCCCAGCATTTT. Together with reference TRBV19 and TRBJ1-5, the CDR3 gives the full variable domain: DGGITQSPKYLFRKEGQNVTLSCEQNLNHDAMYWYRQDPGQGLRLIYYSQIVNDFQKGDIAEGYSVSREKKESFPLTVTSAQKNPTAFYLCASSIFPPQDRGRQPQHFGDGTRLSIL.

The genes are TRBV11-2 and TRBJ1-1; maybe TRBD1 (5 bases). Germline CDR1 is SGHAT and CDR2 is FQNNGV. V gave up 1 base and J gave up 3 bases, with 9 bases separating them. The CDR3 covers 14 residues. This CDR3 is CASSLAGGHTEAFF. CDR3 sequence (DNA): TGTGCCAGCAGCTTAGCTGGGGGACACACTGAAGCTTTCTTT. Variable domain in full (rest from reference TRBV11-2 and TRBJ1-1): EAGVAQSPRYKIIEKRQSVAFWCNPISGHATLYWYQQILGQGPKLLIQFQNNGVVDDSQLPKDRFSAERLKGVDSTLKIQPAKLEDSAVYLCASSLAGGHTEAFFGQGTRLTVV.

There are a few counts of this clone. For the CDR3, the DNA is TGTGCCAGCAGCGGCTCGGAGTTTGCTGAGCAGTTCTTC. Translating gives CASSGSEFAEQFF. The chain has TRBV5-4 and TRBJ2-1; D remains ambiguous. V dropped 4 bases and J dropped 9 bases, with 14 bases sitting between them. CDR1 and CDR2 from the germline V gene are SGHNT and YYREEE (reference sequence). CDR3 size: 13 residues.

This clone was detected once. V usage is TRBV27 and J usage is TRBJ1-3; 7 bases are a match to TRBD1. There are 16 residues in the CDR3. Germline values: CDR1 MNHEY, CDR2 SMNVEV (reference sequence). The V and J ends lost 6 bases and 0 bases, in that order; junction bases with no gene match: 8. The CDR3, as DNA: TGTGCCAGCAGAGGACCGGGACAGCTCTCTGGAAACACCATATATTTT. Translation: CASRGPGQLSGNTIYF.

Only a few counts were recorded for this clone. The V gene is TRBV7-2, the J gene TRBJ2-1; D call uncertain. The V gene lost 5 bases and the J gene lost 0 bases, with 17 bases spanning the gap. Germline V lookup: CDR1 SGHTA, CDR2 FQGNSA. The CDR3 extends over 17 amino acids. CDR3 nucleotide sequence: TGTGCCAGCAGCCAAGATCTCGGCTTTAGCTCCTACAATGAGCAGTTCTTC. It is translated as CASSQDLGFSSYNEQFF. The variable domain in full, with the rest retrieved from reference TRBV7-2 and TRBJ2-1, is GAGVSQSPSNKVTEKGKDVELRCDPISGHTALYWYRQSLGQGLEFLIYFQGNSAPDKSGLPSDRFSAERTGGSVSTLTIQRTQQEDSAVYLCASSQDLGFSSYNEQFFGPGTRLTVL.

This clone was seen a handful of times. The CDR3 DNA follows: TGTGCCAGCAGCTCCCGATGGGGTACGGGGGAGCTGTTTTTT. Translation: CASSSRWGTGELFF. The genes are TRBV7-9 and TRBJ2-2; D call uncertain. The germline gives CDR1 SEHNR, CDR2 FQNEAQ (reference sequence). This CDR3 is built from 14 residues. The V gene lost 4 bases and the J gene lost 8 bases, with 14 bases spanning the gap.

The V and J genes are TRBV6-1 and TRBJ1-2; 7 bases fit TRBD1. The CDR3 consists of 14 residues. Per germline, CDR1 MNHNS and CDR2 SASEGT. With V trimmed by 5 bases and J by 3 bases, 6 bases remained unmatched. The CDR3 is CASSLRQGDYGYTF. CDR3 nucleotide sequence: TGTGCCAGCAGTCTGAGACAGGGCGACTATGGCTACACCTTC.

The chain recombines TRBV6-5 with TRBJ2-1, with D possibly TRBD2 on 6 matching bases. Per the germline V gene, CDR1 is MNHEY and CDR2 is SVGAGI. This CDR3 has 15 amino acids. V was trimmed by 7 bases and J by 4 bases, leaving 17 bases between them. CDR3 amino acids: CASTPPGGKYNEQFF. CDR3 nucleotides: TGTGCCAGCACCCCTCCTGGGGGGAAGTACAATGAGCAGTTCTTC.

J is TRBJ1-2 and V is TRBV5-1; weak D call: TRBD1 (6 bases). This CDR3 contains 16 residues. V shed 5 bases and J shed 4 bases, with 21 bases lying between them. Germline CDR1 reads SGHRS; CDR2 reads YFSETQ. The CDR3 region is CASRLTVRGEGYGYTF. CDR3 coding DNA: TGCGCCAGCAGACTAACAGTCAGGGGTGAGGGCTATGGCTACACCTTC.

This clone was observed a few times. The genes are TRBV7-2 and TRBJ1-1; tentatively, D is TRBD1 (6 bases). The V end lost 3 bases, the J end lost 8 bases, and 13 bases lay between the germline ends. The CDR3 sequence is 13 residues long. Germline V gene sequence: CDR1 SGHTA, CDR2 FQGNSA. This chain's CDR3 is CASSFTGRGEAFF. CDR3 DNA sequence: TGTGCCAGCAGCTTCACAGGGCGAGGAGAAGCTTTCTTT.

This chain links TRBV5-6 with TRBJ2-7, with D unresolved. Germline V gene sequence: CDR1 SGHDT, CDR2 YYEEEE. This CDR3 comprises 14 residues. V was clipped by 2 bases and J by 0 bases, with 9 bases between them. DNA of the CDR3: TGTGCCAGCAGCTTTTGGGTCAGCTCCTACGAGCAGTACTTC. It specifies CASSFWVSSYEQYF.

The chain employs TRBV7-2 and TRBJ2-1; 7 bases map to TRBD2. Looked up from germline, CDR1 is SGHTA and CDR2 is FQGNSA. The CDR3 extends over 18 amino acids. Unmatched junction bases numbered 15, after V lost 2 bases and J lost 5 bases. CDR3 in amino acids: CASSLNPLWLAENNEQFF. DNA for the CDR3: TGTGCCAGCAGCTTAAACCCCCTCTGGCTAGCGGAAAACAATGAGCAGTTCTTC.

The CDR3 DNA is TGTGCCAGCAGCTTGACGGGTCTTCGCACAGATACGCAGTATTTT. Protein: CASSLTGLRTDTQYF. This rearrangement joins TRBV7-3 to TRBJ2-3, with unresolved D. V lost 3 bases to trimming and J lost 1 base, with 11 bases between them. Per germline, CDR1 SGHTA and CDR2 FQGTGA. The CDR3 has 15 amino acids.

The J gene is TRBJ2-1, the V gene TRBV19; 9 bases align to TRBD2. The CDR3 extends over 16 amino acids. Germline assignment: CDR1 LNHDA and CDR2 SQIVND (reference sequence). J gave up 2 bases and V 8 bases, and 10 bases lay outside the gene matches. The chain's CDR3 is CASSAVAGGAYNEQFF. The CDR3 nucleotides are TGTGCCAGTTCTGCCGTGGCGGGAGGGGCCTACAATGAGCAGTTCTTC.

This chain uses TRBV7-3 with TRBJ2-3; either TRBD1 or TRBD2 may fit D (5 bases each). The V gene's germline CDR1 is SGHTA and CDR2 FQGTGA. Trimming left V 3 bases short and J 0 bases short, with 10 bases between. CDR3 size: 15 residues. Here the CDR3 DNA reads TGTGCCAGCAGCTTGAGGGGCGGAAGCACAGATACGCAGTATTTT. Translated, it gives CASSLRGGSTDTQYF.

The chain combines TRBV6-5 with TRBJ1-5, with 9 bases identical to TRBD1. The CDR3 spans 15 residues. Per germline, CDR1 MNHEY and CDR2 SVGAGI. The J segment lost 4 bases and the V segment lost 4 bases, leaving 5 bases of the junction unmatched. CDR3 DNA sequence: TGTGCCAGCAGTTCGACAGGGGGGGCAAATCAGCCCCAGCATTTT. This encodes CASSSTGGANQPQHF.

The rearrangement uses TRBV5-5 and TRBJ2-7; 7 positions agree with TRBD2. The CDR3 loop spans 15 amino acids. The V segment lost 1 base and the J segment 1 base; nucleotides outside the gene matches: 5. CDR1 and CDR2 (germline): SGHKS, YYEKEE (reference sequence). CDR3 nucleotides: TGTGCCAGCAGCTTGAGGGCTAGCGGATCCTACGAGCAGTACTTC. Protein product: CASSLRASGSYEQYF.

The chain recombines TRBV19 with TRBJ1-2; D not certain. Trimming removed 5 bases at V and 8 bases at J, with 18 bases between. Germline-derived CDR1 and CDR2 are LNHDA and SQIVND (reference sequence). The CDR3 loop spans 14 amino acids. CDR3 amino acids: CASSPPLQVGGYTF. The CDR3 bases are TGTGCCAGTAGTCCTCCGTTGCAAGTGGGCGGCTACACCTTC.

The chain couples TRBV5-1 to TRBJ2-5, with 12 bases aligning to TRBD1. The germline CDR1 and CDR2 sequences are SGHRS and YFSETQ. CDR3 length: 15 residues. V dropped 4 bases and J dropped 5; count of bases not matched to a gene: 6. This CDR3 is CASSMGQGASETQYF. In DNA form, the CDR3 reads TGCGCCAGCAGCATGGGACAGGGGGCGTCGGAGACCCAGTACTTC.

V and J are TRBV4-2 and TRBJ1-5; tentative D call: TRBD1 (5 bases). V was cut by 4 bases and J by 6 bases, with 10 bases left in between. The V gene's germline CDR1 is LGHNA and CDR2 YNFKEQ. The length of the CDR3 is 13 residues. CDR3 in amino acids: CASSLQGVQPQHF. The DNA of the CDR3 is TGTGCCAGCAGCCTGCAGGGAGTTCAGCCCCAGCATTTT.

The genes are TRBV6-5 and TRBJ2-3; D gene ambiguous. The length of the CDR3 is 15 residues. Germline V gene data show CDR1 as MNHEY and CDR2 as SVGAGI. V was shortened by 6 bases and J by 0 bases, with 13 bases between the two germline ends. The CDR3 bases are TGTGCCAGCAGATATCAAGGGTTTAGCACAGATACGCAGTATTTT. It codes for CASRYQGFSTDTQYF.